Each of the 30 T cell receptor beta chains below was sequenced from the same sample in a study of cytotoxic CD8 clonotypes in ibrutinib-treated CLL. TCRdb's table, derived via immunoSEQ multiplex PCR, lists solely in-frame clones and lacks some. The table includes 29,000 or so clones, approximately 71% detected once. The sequences come from PBMCs, collected after 24 months of ibrutinib treatment. These receptors originate from a human donor with chronic lymphocytic leukemia.

J is TRBJ1-6 and V is TRBV11-2, with unresolved D. The CDR3 extends over 16 amino acids. Germline loops: CDR1 SGHAT, CDR2 FQNNGV. Trimming cost V 5 bases and J 9 bases, with 20 bases left between them. The CDR3 nucleotides read TGTGCCAGCAGCCCGGGTGTGGGATCGGAAATTTCACCCCTCCACTTT. Protein: CASSPGVGSEISPLHF.

V is TRBV19 and J is TRBJ1-1; D is ambiguous. Germline CDR1 reads LNHDA; CDR2 reads SQIVND (reference sequence). The CDR3 covers 14 residues. The V end lost 6 bases, the J end lost 3 bases, and 14 bases lay between the germline ends. The CDR3 region is CASRASSLYTEAFF. The DNA for the CDR3 is TGTGCCAGTAGGGCTAGCTCCTTGTACACTGAAGCTTTCTTT.

The chain couples TRBV2 to TRBJ2-3; the D gene is possibly TRBD2 (5 bases). The CDR3 sequence is 15 residues long. The germline V and J ends were trimmed by 4 bases and 2 bases, with 13 bases remaining between them. Germline V gives CDR1 SNHLY, CDR2 FYNNEI. This CDR3 is CASSVAGRNTDTQYF. CDR3 coding DNA: TGTGCCAGCAGTGTCGCGGGCAGAAACACAGATACGCAGTATTTT.

This chain links TRBV7-2 with TRBJ2-5; 11 bases map to TRBD2. The CDR3 covers 16 residues. Germline values: CDR1 SGHTA, CDR2 FQGNSA. J was trimmed by 9 bases and V by 2 bases; bases with no gene match: 11. This CDR3 reads CASSLTGLAGGGAQYF. DNA for the CDR3: TGTGCCAGCAGCTTAACGGGGCTAGCGGGGGGTGGGGCCCAGTACTTC.

The chain combines TRBV7-9 with TRBJ2-7, with 10 nucleotides matching TRBD1. The germline gives CDR1 SEHNR, CDR2 FQNEAQ (reference sequence). Trimming at V came to 4 bases and at J to 5 bases, leaving 8 bases not matched to a gene. The CDR3 spans 15 residues. The CDR3: CASSSWTGGINEQYF. In DNA, the CDR3 is TGTGCCAGCAGCTCCTGGACAGGGGGAATAAACGAGCAGTACTTC.

This clone was detected a few times. The CDR3 is CASSATQTGYTYEQYF. The CDR3 DNA is TGTGCCAGCAGCGCTACCCAGACAGGTTATACCTACGAGCAGTACTTC. The rearrangement uses TRBV9 and TRBJ2-7; D is possibly TRBD1 (6 bases). Germline CDR1 reads SGDLS; CDR2 reads YYNGEE. V gave up 3 bases and J gave up 2 bases, with 18 bases separating them. The CDR3 length is 16 residues.

V gene TRBV29-1 combines with J gene TRBJ2-1, with TRBD1 matching over 8 bases. From germline, CDR1 is SQVTM and CDR2 ANQGSEA. V trimming: 7 bases; J trimming: 5 bases; junction bases outside the gene matches: 7. The CDR3 runs to 13 residues. The CDR3 DNA sequence: TGCAGCGCTTCCTACAGGGGGAACAATGAGCAGTTCTTC. Translation: CSASYRGNNEQFF.

This clone was counted a single time. The rearrangement uses TRBV7-3 and TRBJ2-3; 7 nucleotides match TRBD1. Looked up from germline, CDR1 is SGHTA and CDR2 is FQGTGA. Germline trimming cut 3 bases from V and 0 bases from J; bases unmatched to any gene: 3. This CDR3 contains 15 residues. The DNA of the CDR3 is TGTGCCAGCAGCTTCCGACAGGGAAGCACAGATACGCAGTATTTT. Protein sequence: CASSFRQGSTDTQYF. The entire variable domain, with the rest obtained from reference TRBV7-3 and TRBJ2-3, is as follows: GAGVSQTPSNKVTEKGKYVELRCDPISGHTALYWYRQSLGQGPEFLIYFQGTGAADDSGLPNDRFFAVRPEGSVSTLKIQRTERGDSAVYLCASSFRQGSTDTQYFGPGTRLTVL.

The CDR3 bases are TGTGCCTTCCGGAGCTCCTACAATGAGCAGTTCTTC. Amino acid sequence: CAFRSSYNEQFF. V is TRBV7-9 and J is TRBJ2-1; D unclear. The CDR3 runs 12 residues. The V gene lost 11 bases and the J gene lost 0 bases, with 8 bases spanning the gap. CDR1 and CDR2 (germline): SEHNR, FQNEAQ (reference sequence).

The rearrangement uses TRBV11-3 and TRBJ2-2; 11 positions match TRBD2. Per the germline V gene, CDR1 is SGHNT and CDR2 is YENEEA. V was clipped by 5 bases and J by 7 bases; unmatched bases: 3. The CDR3 covers 14 residues. CDR3 amino acids: CASSPTSGDGELFF. In nucleotides, the CDR3 is TGTGCCAGCAGCCCGACTAGCGGGGACGGGGAGCTGTTTTTT. Filled out from reference TRBV11-3 and TRBJ2-2, the complete variable domain reads EAGVVQSPRYKIIEKKQPVAFWCNPISGHNTLYWYLQNLGQGPELLIRYENEEAVDDSQLPKDRFSAERLKGVDSTLKIQPAELGDSAVYLCASSPTSGDGELFFGEGSRLTVL.

The V gene is TRBV28, the J gene TRBJ2-1, with D uncertain. This CDR3 is built from 11 residues. Per germline, CDR1 MDHEN and CDR2 SYDVKM. V was clipped by 3 bases and J by 3 bases, with 0 bases between them. In nucleotides, the CDR3 is TGTGCCAGCAGTTTCTACAATGAGCAGTTCTTC. It translates to CASSFYNEQFF.

The V call is TRBV5-1, the J call TRBJ2-5; D gene uncertain. V was clipped by 4 bases and J by 2 bases, with 15 bases between them. Germline loops: CDR1 SGHRS, CDR2 YFSETQ. The CDR3 spans 15 residues. The CDR3 sequence: CASSPNTALQETQYF. The CDR3 DNA reads as TGCGCCAGCAGCCCAAACACGGCACTGCAAGAGACCCAGTACTTC.

The chain couples TRBV6-6 to TRBJ1-2; possible D gene TRBD1, 5 bases. V lost 7 bases to trimming and J lost 4 bases, with 16 bases between them. Germline V gene lookup returns CDR1 MNHNY and CDR2 SVGAGI (reference sequence). CDR3 length: 14 amino acids. In DNA, the CDR3 is TGTGCCAGCACCCTTACGGCAGGGCTCTATGGCTACACCTTC. It encodes CASTLTAGLYGYTF.

The chain combines TRBV5-1 with TRBJ1-1; D is possibly TRBD1 (5 bases). Germline lookup yields CDR1 SGHRS and CDR2 YFSETQ. The CDR3 spans 14 residues. With 4 bases removed from V and 0 bases from J, the gap between germline ends came to 10 bases. DNA for the CDR3: TGCGCCAGCAGCCAGGGTCGCCTGAACACTGAAGCTTTCTTT. The encoded protein is CASSQGRLNTEAFF. Full variable domain (missing parts from reference TRBV5-1 and TRBJ1-1): KAGVTQTPRYLIKTRGQQVTLSCSPISGHRSVSWYQQTPGQGLQFLFEYFSETQRNKGNFPGRFSGRQFSNSRSEMNVSTLELGDSALYLCASSQGRLNTEAFFGQGTRLTVV.

The rearrangement uses TRBV19 and TRBJ2-7; D not certain. CDR3 length: 14 residues. Looked up from germline, CDR1 is LNHDA and CDR2 is SQIVND (reference sequence). Trimming pared 2 bases from V and 2 bases from J, leaving 10 bases between. The CDR3 DNA is TGTGCCAGTAGTATAAATGTCGGAGCCTACGAGCAGTACTTC. Translating gives CASSINVGAYEQYF.

This chain joins TRBV11-2 and TRBJ2-7; the D gene is possibly TRBD1 (5 bases). Germline CDR1 SGHAT, CDR2 FQNNGV. Trimming pared 0 bases from V and 4 bases from J, leaving 22 bases between. This CDR3 is 18 amino acids long. CDR3 in amino acids: CASSLELDRQGMSYEQYF. The DNA of the CDR3 is TGTGCCAGCAGCTTAGAACTGGACCGGCAGGGTATGAGTTACGAGCAGTACTTC.

The chain recombines TRBV9 with TRBJ2-5; D perhaps matches TRBD2 (7 bases). V lost 7 bases to trimming and J lost 2 bases, with 9 bases between them. CDR3 length: 12 residues. CDR1 is SGDLS and CDR2 is YYNGEE in the germline V gene. CDR3 coding DNA: TGTGCCAGCGGGGGGGCTCAAGAGACCCAGTACTTC. This gives the protein CASGGAQETQYF.

V gene TRBV5-1 combines with J gene TRBJ2-5, with unresolved D. The V and J ends lost 7 bases and 2 bases respectively, with 6 bases between them. This CDR3 is 11 amino acids long. The germline V gene encodes CDR1 SGHRS and CDR2 YFSETQ. The CDR3 DNA follows: TGCGCCAGCGCTCGACAAGAGACCCAGTACTTC. Translation: CASARQETQYF.

This clone was observed at least ten times. The rearrangement uses TRBV4-1 and TRBJ2-7, with 9 bases fitting TRBD1. From germline, CDR1 is MGHRA and CDR2 YSYEKL. There are 16 residues in the CDR3. V shed 3 bases, J shed 5 bases, and the junction held 11 bases outside the gene matches. The CDR3: CASSHPSGQGLHEQYF. The CDR3 DNA reads TGCGCCAGCAGCCACCCGAGTGGACAGGGGCTCCACGAGCAGTACTTC.

This clone has just a few counts. The chain links TRBV29-1 to TRBJ1-5; TRBD1 agrees at 9 bases. The CDR3 runs 14 residues. V was pared by 4 bases and J by 4 bases, with 5 bases of the junction left unmatched. Per germline, CDR1 SQVTM and CDR2 ANQGSEA. CDR3 DNA: TGCAGCGTTGCAGTGGGACAGGGTAATCAGCCCCAGCATTTT. Encoded protein: CSVAVGQGNQPQHF.

The chain has TRBV7-6 and TRBJ2-7, with TRBD1 matching 8 bases. Per germline, CDR1 SGHVS and CDR2 FNYEAQ. V lost 0 bases and J lost 2; bases outside the gene matches: 3. The CDR3 consists of 15 residues. For the CDR3, the DNA is TGTGCCAGCAGCTTAGCGTCGGGACAGGCCTACGAGCAGTACTTC. Translated: CASSLASGQAYEQYF. Using reference TRBV7-6 and TRBJ2-7 for the parts outside the CDR3, the full variable domain is GAGVSQSPRYKVTKRGQDVALRCDPISGHVSLYWYRQALGQGPEFLTYFNYEAQQDKSGLPNDRFSAERPEGSISTLTIQRTEQRDSAMYRCASSLASGQAYEQYFGPGTRLTVT.

The chain is built from TRBV29-1 and TRBJ1-4, with D maybe TRBD1 (5 bases). The V gene lost 3 bases and the J gene lost 3 bases, with 11 bases spanning the gap. The germline CDR1 and CDR2 sequences are SQVTM and ANQGSEA. The CDR3 spans 14 residues. The CDR3 DNA follows: TGCAGCGTTGAGGTGGGGCGAGCTAATGAAAAACTGTTTTTT. Translated: CSVEVGRANEKLFF. Complete variable domain (other parts from reference TRBV29-1 and TRBJ1-4): SAVISQKPSRDICQRGTSLTIQCQVDSQVTMMFWYRQQPGQSLTLIATANQGSEATYESGFVIDKFPISRPNLTFSTLTVSNMSPEDSSIYLCSVEVGRANEKLFFGSGTQLSVL.

This clone was observed a handful of times. For the CDR3, the DNA is TGTGCCAGTACTATGTGGGGAAACAACTATGGCTACACCTTC. Protein: CASTMWGNNYGYTF. The chain combines TRBV19 with TRBJ1-2; D uncertain. V lost 7 bases to trimming and J lost 2 bases, with 14 bases between them. Germline V lookup: CDR1 LNHDA, CDR2 SQIVND (reference sequence). The CDR3 covers 14 residues.

V and J are TRBV27 and TRBJ1-3; TRBD1 might be the D (5 bases). V lost 2 bases and J 3 bases, leaving 8 bases between the germline ends. CDR1 and CDR2 (germline): MNHEY, SMNVEV (reference sequence). This CDR3 is built from 14 residues. CDR3 sequence reads: CASSLRQGGNTIYF. CDR3 sequence (DNA): TGTGCCAGCAGTTTACGGCAGGGTGGAAACACCATATATTTT.

V usage is TRBV9 and J usage is TRBJ2-1, with 15 bases identical to TRBD2. V lost 4 bases and J lost 8; bases outside the gene matches: 13. This CDR3 has 18 residues. From germline, CDR1 is SGDLS and CDR2 YYNGEE. CDR3 nucleotide sequence: TGTGCCAGCAGCACCCGGACTAGCGGGGGGGCATTAATCGATGAGCAGTTCTTC. This gives the protein CASSTRTSGGALIDEQFF.

This clone appeared a few times. CDR3 DNA: TGTGCCAGCAGCCTGGACAGGGCAGTCGACACCGGGGAGCTGTTTTTT. It is translated as CASSLDRAVDTGELFF. The chain couples TRBV7-9 to TRBJ2-2, with 8 nucleotides matching TRBD1. Germline-derived CDR1 and CDR2 are SEHNR and FQNEAQ (reference sequence). The length of the CDR3 is 16 residues. V dropped 5 bases and J dropped 3; count of bases not matched to a gene: 8.

J is TRBJ2-6 and V is TRBV7-9; D perhaps matches TRBD1 (5 bases). V was clipped by 4 bases and J by 0 bases, with 13 bases between them. The V gene's germline CDR1 is SEHNR and CDR2 FQNEAQ (reference sequence). The CDR3 sequence is 17 residues long. The CDR3 nucleotides read TGTGCCAGCAGCTCAGGGTCCTCTGTCTCTGGGGCCAACGTCCTGACTTTC. Encoded protein: CASSSGSSVSGANVLTF.

The chain recombines TRBV2 with TRBJ1-4, with 7 nucleotides matching TRBD1. The germline V gene has CDR1 SNHLY and CDR2 FYNNEI. This CDR3 region has 14 residues. Trimming cost V 3 bases and J 10 bases; bases outside gene matches: 8. The CDR3: CASSEIQGRAKLFF. CDR3 bases: TGTGCCAGCAGTGAGATACAGGGGAGGGCAAAACTGTTTTTT. The entire variable domain, with the rest obtained from reference TRBV2 and TRBJ1-4, is as follows: EPEVTQTPSHQVTQMGQEVILRCVPISNHLYFYWYRQILGQKVEFLVSFYNNEISEKSEIFDDQFSVERPDGSNFTLKIRSTKLEDSAMYFCASSEIQGRAKLFFGSGTQLSVL.

This chain uses TRBV19 with TRBJ2-7; possibly TRBD1 or TRBD2 for D (5 bases each). The CDR3 contains 14 residues. V was cut by 4 bases and J by 5 bases, with 15 bases left in between. Germline V CDR1 and CDR2: LNHDA, SQIVND (reference sequence). The CDR3 DNA reads TGTGCCAGTAGTACCGGGACCGGCTTTGACGAGCAGTACTTC. Translated: CASSTGTGFDEQYF.

This clone was seen only once. This rearrangement joins TRBV7-3 to TRBJ2-2; the match to TRBD2 covers 11 bases. There are 16 residues in the CDR3. The V gene's germline CDR1 is SGHTA and CDR2 FQGTGA. V dropped 5 bases and J dropped 6; count of bases not matched to a gene: 8. Here the CDR3 reads CASSDPGLAVPGELFF. CDR3 bases: TGTGCCAGCAGCGACCCGGGACTAGCGGTTCCCGGGGAGCTGTTTTTT.